This TCR beta chain was observed in a study of cytomegalovirus exposure and HLA in healthy donors. About the study: The approximately 120 validation repertoires used the same platform as the 500 to 700 first-cohort repertoires, a later analysis reported.

Turning to this clone: Antigen: not known.

While the first cohort had 600 to 750 subjects, the donors belonged to the separate validation cohort of 100 to 150 subjects. Germline V gives CDR1 LNHDA, CDR2 SQIVND (reference sequence). The V segment lost 1 base and the J segment 1 base; nucleotides outside the gene matches: 3. This CDR3 has 16 residues. Clones were sequenced by immunoSEQ multiplex PCR, and TCRdb holds only the in-frame ones, with some missing. The sample lists some 110,000 clones; roughly 88% were seen once. Findings of the study overall: For cytomegalovirus status, the classifier reportedly gave diagnoses with high specificity and sensitivity.

This chain joins TRBV19 and TRBJ2-2; 7 positions match TRBD1. This sequence was found in a man aged 18 to 30 in good health and CMV-seronegative. The specimen sequenced was PBMCs. The chain's CDR3 is CASSIAWTGNTGELFF. The CDR3 DNA reads as TGTGCCAGTAGTATAGCCTGGACAGGGAACACCGGGGAGCTGTTTTTT.